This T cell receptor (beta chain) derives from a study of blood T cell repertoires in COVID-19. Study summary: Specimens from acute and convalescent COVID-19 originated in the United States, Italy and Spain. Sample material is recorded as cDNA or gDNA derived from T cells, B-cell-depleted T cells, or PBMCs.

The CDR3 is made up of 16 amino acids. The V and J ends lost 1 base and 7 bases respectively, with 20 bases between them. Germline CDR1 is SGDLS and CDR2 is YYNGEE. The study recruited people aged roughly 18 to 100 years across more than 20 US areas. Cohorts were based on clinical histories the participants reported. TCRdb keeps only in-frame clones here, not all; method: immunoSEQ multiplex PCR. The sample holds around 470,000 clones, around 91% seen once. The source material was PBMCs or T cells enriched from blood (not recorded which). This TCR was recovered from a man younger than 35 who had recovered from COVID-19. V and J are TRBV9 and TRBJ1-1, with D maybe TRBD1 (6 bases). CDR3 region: CASSVPTDSEALEAFF. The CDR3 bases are TGTGCCAGCAGCGTACCGACGGACAGCGAGGCACTTGAAGCTTTCTTT.